These 26 T cell receptor beta chains share one sample of origin, sequenced in a study of T cell responses to AZD1222 COVID-19 vaccine. Measured with immunoSEQ multiplex PCR; TCRdb has only the in-frame clones, and not every one. In the table there are about 140,000 clones, around 88% of which are singletons. The starting material was peripheral blood, obtained on day 0 of AZD1222 vaccination. The receptors shown here come from an adult in good health.

V and J are TRBV15 and TRBJ1-1; no clear D. V lost 1 base to trimming and J lost 5 bases, with 11 bases between them. Germline V gives CDR1 LNHNV, CDR2 YYDKDF (reference sequence). The CDR3 runs to 14 residues. Here the CDR3 DNA reads TGTGCCACCAGCAGAGTGTTCCTATTTACTGAAGCTTTCTTT. This translates into CATSRVFLFTEAFF. The full variable domain, rest sourced from reference TRBV15 and TRBJ1-1, is DAMVIQNPRYQVTQFGKPVTLSCSQTLNHNVMYWYQQKSSQAPKLLFHYYDKDFNNEADTPDNFQSRRPNTSFCFLDIRSPGLGDTAMYLCATSRVFLFTEAFFGQGTRLTVV.

V is TRBV28 and J is TRBJ1-2, with 7 bases matching TRBD1. This CDR3 spans 14 amino acids. The germline gives CDR1 MDHEN, CDR2 SYDVKM. After removal of 2 bases from V and 0 bases from J, the junction contained 0 bases not matched to a gene. For the CDR3, the DNA is TGTGCCAGCAGTTTAGGGACAGCTAACTATGGCTACACCTTC. Translation gives CASSLGTANYGYTF.

The chain uses TRBV27 and TRBJ1-2; 7 nucleotides align to TRBD1. CDR3 length equals 14 residues. V trimming: 6 bases; J trimming: 3 bases; junction bases outside the gene matches: 7. Per germline, CDR1 MNHEY and CDR2 SMNVEV (reference sequence). CDR3 region: CASRRPGTDYGYTF. The CDR3 DNA sequence: TGTGCCAGCAGGAGACCTGGGACAGACTATGGCTACACCTTC.

J is TRBJ1-2 and V is TRBV18; TRBD1 is a possible D gene (6 bases). V lost 1 base, J lost 5 bases, and 11 bases lay in between. The V gene's germline CDR1 is KGHSH and CDR2 LQKENI. The CDR3 extends over 14 amino acids. This chain's CDR3 is CASSPLGQGYGYTF. The CDR3 DNA reads as TGTGCCAGCTCACCACTGGGACAAGGGTATGGCTACACCTTC.

The chain combines TRBV7-2 with TRBJ1-4, with D hard to call. CDR3 size: 12 residues. V lost 5 bases to trimming and J lost 3 bases, with 4 bases between them. The germline gives CDR1 SGHTA, CDR2 FQGNSA. The CDR3 bases are TGTGCCAGCAGCGGCCCTAATGAAAAACTGTTTTTT. It translates to CASSGPNEKLFF.

The chain's CDR3 is CASSLSAGGYGYTF. The DNA for the CDR3 is TGTGCCAGCAGTTTATCGGCAGGGGGTTATGGCTACACCTTC. The V call is TRBV27, the J call TRBJ1-2, with 7 bases aligning to TRBD1. The germline CDR1 and CDR2 sequences are MNHEY and SMNVEV (reference sequence). V lost 0 bases to trimming and J lost 5 bases; unmatched junction nucleotides: 3. The length of the CDR3 is 14 residues.

The chain is built from TRBV5-1 and TRBJ2-1; D tentatively fits TRBD1 or TRBD2 (6 bases each). CDR3 length equals 16 residues. Germline V gene sequence: CDR1 SGHRS, CDR2 YFSETQ. V lost 7 bases, J lost 0 bases, and 17 bases lay in between. The CDR3 DNA sequence: TGCGCCAGCTCGAAGGGGGGACACAGCTCCTACAATGAGCAGTTCTTC. Amino acids: CASSKGGHSSYNEQFF.

The chain has TRBV12-3 or TRBV12-4 and TRBJ1-3; no clear D gene. V was pared by 3 bases and J by 8 bases, with 11 bases between. There are 13 residues in the CDR3. The CDR3 region is CASSFPPDDTIYF. The CDR3 DNA reads as TGTGCCAGCAGTTTTCCCCCCGACGACACCATATATTTT.

Note on this clone: The junction differs from germline at one of its ends, possibly a read error. The chain is built from TRBV7-2 and TRBJ2-7, with 9 bases fitting TRBD2. CDR3 length: 15 residues. Per the germline V gene, CDR1 is SGHTA and CDR2 is FQGNSA. The CDR3 is CASSLVGTSSHEQYF. The CDR3 DNA is TGTGCCAGCAGCTTAGTAGGGACTAGCTCCCACGAGCAGTACTTC.

The rearrangement links TRBV19 to TRBJ1-6, with 10 bases matching TRBD1. The CDR3 has 14 amino acids. V shed 7 bases and J 7 bases; nucleotides not matched to a gene: 4. The germline gives CDR1 LNHDA, CDR2 SQIVND (reference sequence). CDR3 amino acids: CASTGTGANSPLHF. The CDR3, as DNA: TGTGCCAGTACCGGGACAGGGGCGAATTCACCCCTCCACTTT.

The rearrangement joins TRBV19 to TRBJ1-5; perhaps TRBD1 as D (6 bases). Germline V gene data show CDR1 as LNHDA and CDR2 as SQIVND (reference sequence). CDR3 length equals 13 residues. The V gene lost 6 bases and the J gene lost 7 bases, with 13 bases spanning the gap. CDR3 region: CASSTEGGQPQHF. The CDR3 nucleotides read TGTGCCAGTAGCACCGAAGGGGGGCAGCCCCAGCATTTT.

The genes are TRBV11-2 and TRBJ1-4; 7 bases are shared with TRBD1. The CDR3 has 16 residues. Trimming removed 5 bases from V and 4 bases from J; junction bases left unmatched: 10. CDR1 and CDR2 (germline): SGHAT, FQNNGV. In DNA, the CDR3 is TGTGCCAGCAGCCACCCTAAGGGGACAGTTAATGAAAAACTGTTTTTT. This translates into CASSHPKGTVNEKLFF.

This sequence joins TRBV29-1 and TRBJ2-7, with D perhaps matching TRBD2 (6 bases). This CDR3 is built from 14 residues. The germline V gene has CDR1 SQVTM and CDR2 ANQGSEA. Trimming shortened V by 7 bases and J by 2 bases, and 18 bases separated the two germline ends. DNA of the CDR3: TGCAGCGCCCGAACGTCTAGCGACGCCTACGAGCAGTACTTC. The encoded protein is CSARTSSDAYEQYF.

The chain carries TRBV23-1 and TRBJ1-1, with D possibly matching TRBD1 (5 bases). TRBV23-1 is known as an ORF, though its function is uncertain. This CDR3 contains 16 residues. The ends were cut back, 6 bases at V and 6 bases at J, with 23 bases in the middle. CDR3 protein: CASSLRLLWGKAEAFF. The CDR3 coding sequence is TGCGCCAGCAGCCTTCGATTACTTTGGGGGAAGGCTGAAGCTTTCTTT.

This chain links TRBV7-8 with TRBJ1-1; unclear D gene. CDR1 and CDR2 from the germline V gene are SGHVS and FQNEAQ. Trimming cost V 5 bases and J 1 base, with 8 bases left between them. CDR3 length: 13 residues. The CDR3 loop reads CASSAQKNTEAFF. DNA for the CDR3: TGTGCCAGCAGCGCCCAAAAGAACACTGAAGCTTTCTTT.

V and J are TRBV6-5 and TRBJ1-2; D is ambiguous. The CDR3 loop spans 14 amino acids. V dropped 6 bases and J dropped 2 bases, with 13 bases sitting between them. Per germline, CDR1 MNHEY and CDR2 SVGAGI. The DNA for the CDR3 is TGTGCCAGCAGCCGGGTTCGCTCAAACTATGGCTACACCTTC. Amino acids: CASSRVRSNYGYTF.

The chain recombines TRBV6-1 with TRBJ1-2, with 10 bases aligning to TRBD1. Trimming at V came to 2 bases and at J to 8 bases, leaving 5 bases not matched to a gene. The germline V gene has CDR1 MNHNS and CDR2 SASEGT. The CDR3 totals 14 residues. This chain's CDR3 is CASSEMGTGEGYTF. The CDR3 nucleotides read TGTGCCAGCAGTGAAATGGGGACAGGGGAGGGCTACACCTTC.

The rearrangement links TRBV19 to TRBJ1-2, with D maybe TRBD1 (6 bases). CDR1 is LNHDA and CDR2 is SQIVND in the germline V gene (reference sequence). This CDR3 has 12 amino acids. Deletions cut 10 bases from V and 3 bases from J, with 12 bases between. The CDR3 nucleotides read TGTGCCACCACAGGGAACTACTATGGCTACACCTTC. Residues: CATTGNYYGYTF.

The table lists this clone with a few counts. The CDR3 bases are TGTGCCAGCAGTTATGGGCGGGCAGCTTTCTTT. Its translation: CASSYGRAAFF. The gene calls are TRBV6-2 or TRBV6-3 and TRBJ1-1; D is ambiguous. V was pared by 3 bases and J by 10 bases, with 9 bases between. The CDR3 runs 11 residues. Germline-derived CDR1 and CDR2 are MNHEY and SVGEGT.

This sequence joins TRBV2 and TRBJ1-1, with 8 bases lining up with TRBD1. CDR3 length: 13 amino acids. Germline CDR1 and CDR2: SNHLY and FYNNEI. J gave up 4 bases and V 6 bases, and 4 bases lay outside the gene matches. Here the CDR3 DNA reads TGTGCCAGCAGCCCGGACAGGGCCACTGAAGCTTTCTTT. It is translated as CASSPDRATEAFF.

CDR3 loop: CASSADRRQPQHF. CDR3 bases: TGTGCCAGCAGCGCGGACAGACGTCAGCCCCAGCATTTT. This chain uses TRBV6-2 or TRBV6-3 with TRBJ1-5; tentative D call: TRBD1 (6 bases). V was clipped by 6 bases and J by 6 bases, with 12 bases between them. The germline gives CDR1 MNHEY, CDR2 SVGEGT. The CDR3 length is 13 residues.

The chain carries TRBV9 and TRBJ1-1; maybe TRBD1 (5 bases). Germline V gene data show CDR1 as SGDLS and CDR2 as YYNGEE. V lost 4 bases and J 3 bases, leaving 16 bases between the germline ends. The CDR3 is 15 residues long. CDR3 residues: CASSPHGAEDTEAFF. The CDR3 bases are TGTGCCAGCAGCCCTCACGGGGCGGAAGACACTGAAGCTTTCTTT.

The sample holds one count of this clone. The chain employs TRBV27 and TRBJ1-2; 7 bases are shared with TRBD1. Germline V lookup: CDR1 MNHEY, CDR2 SMNVEV (reference sequence). The CDR3 runs 15 residues. J gave up 7 bases and V 5 bases, and 13 bases lay outside the gene matches. CDR3 loop: CASSPLPLYRGGYTF. CDR3 in DNA: TGTGCCAGCAGTCCACTCCCCCTCTACAGGGGTGGCTACACCTTC.

This clone was seen once. The chain joins TRBV28 to TRBJ1-1; 7 bases are a match to TRBD1. Germline V gene lookup returns CDR1 MDHEN and CDR2 SYDVKM. This CDR3 spans 14 amino acids. J gave up 2 bases and V 7 bases, and 7 bases lay outside the gene matches. CDR3: CASIEGTVNTEAFF. The CDR3 DNA reads as TGTGCCAGCATAGAGGGGACAGTTAACACTGAAGCTTTCTTT.

This clone was counted a few times. Additional DNA sequences in this sample encode the identical CDR3. The rearrangement links TRBV20-1 to TRBJ2-7; no clear D gene. Germline V gene data show CDR1 as DFQATT and CDR2 as SNEGSKA (reference sequence). V lost 1 base and J lost 4, with 5 bases in between. The CDR3 loop spans 11 amino acids. DNA of the CDR3: TGCAGTGCTAGAGGGGGTTACGAGCAGTACTTC. It specifies CSARGGYEQYF.

V usage is TRBV4-2 and J usage is TRBJ2-2, with 13 bases identical to TRBD2. CDR3 length: 16 residues. Germline V gives CDR1 LGHNA, CDR2 YNFKEQ. The trim removed 1 base at V and 6 bases at J, leaving 2 bases unmatched. For the CDR3, the DNA is TGTGCCAGCAGCCAAGGGACTAGCGGGAGCCCCGGGGAGCTGTTTTTT. Its translation: CASSQGTSGSPGELFF.